This T cell receptor beta chain was recorded in a study of neurological immune-mediated disorders. TCRdb redid the calling of the 5' RACE reads with MiXCR, one entry per CDR3 protein. The sample holds 93,000 or so distinct CDR3 sequences, approximately 11% seen once. Documented time point: longitudinal time-point 3. This clonotype was counted at least ten times. Sequencing was performed on PBMCs. The source of this sequence is a female donor with HTLV-1-associated myelopathy (HAM/TSP).

CDR3 amino acids: CSVAGQVPDEQYF. CDR3 sequence (DNA): TGCAGCGTGGCGGGACAGGTCCCTGACGAGCAGTACTTC. The chain has TRBV29-1 and TRBJ2-7; 8 nucleotides line up with TRBD1. Germline V CDR1 and CDR2: SQVTM, ANQGSEA. The CDR3 has 13 amino acids. V was pared by 6 bases and J by 5 bases, with 9 bases of the junction left unmatched.